These 27 T cell receptor beta chains were all obtained from the same sample, sequenced in a study of breast tumors, draining lymph nodes, adjacent tissues. TCRdb reprocessed the multiplex PCR reads with MiXCR, giving one entry per CDR3 protein. Of 150,000 or so distinct CDR3 sequences listed, about 34% are singletons. Axillary draining lymph nodes of breast cancer patients supplied the node samples. Sequenced sample: axillary lymph node tissue. The receptor set was obtained from a female donor with breast cancer. Some clones in this sample may be carry-over from other donors' samples.

This clonotype was found many times. The V and J genes are TRBV9 and TRBJ2-7, with TRBD1 matching over 8 bases. V shed 0 bases, J shed 4 bases, and the junction held 6 bases outside the gene matches. CDR1 and CDR2 from the germline V gene are SGDLS and YYNGEE. This CDR3 is 15 amino acids long. The chain's CDR3 is CASSVGGQGMYEQYF. CDR3 nucleotides: TGTGCCAGCAGCGTAGGCGGACAGGGTATGTACGAGCAGTACTTC.

This clonotype was seen at least ten times. The chain has TRBV15 and TRBJ2-7; the D gene is possibly TRBD2 (6 bases). The CDR3 extends over 15 amino acids. Germline CDR1 is LNHNV and CDR2 is YYDKDF (reference sequence). V was trimmed by 5 bases and J by 2 bases, leaving 16 bases between them. The CDR3 nucleotides read TGTGCCACCAGCCCCAGTAGCGGAACTACCTACGAGCAGTACTTC. Protein: CATSPSSGTTYEQYF.

As concerns this clonotype: The conserved phenylalanine or tryptophan normally closing the CDR3 is absent here, so this likely arose from a read error. The CDR3 is CATKGGLMNTEAFI. CDR3 nucleotides: TGTGCCACCAAGGGGGGCCTGATGAACACTGAAGCTTTCATT. V is TRBV7-2 and J is TRBJ1-1; D is possibly TRBD1 (6 bases). CDR1 SGHTA and CDR2 FQGNSA come from the germline V gene. The CDR3 spans 14 residues. V was trimmed by 10 bases and J by 0 bases, leaving 15 bases between them.

This clonotype came up many times. The J gene is TRBJ2-7, the V gene TRBV5-6, with D possibly being TRBD2 (6 bases). The CDR3 has 15 residues. The germline V gene encodes CDR1 SGHDT and CDR2 YYEEEE. The V gene lost 4 bases and the J gene lost 2 bases, with 16 bases spanning the gap. CDR3 bases: TGTGCCAGCAGCCTTACTTCGGGAGCCCCCTACGAGCAGTACTTC. Translation gives CASSLTSGAPYEQYF.

In nucleotides, the CDR3 is TGTGCCAGCAGCGGTCGGAGTGAAAAACTGTTTTTT. This encodes CASSGRSEKLFF. The chain employs TRBV9 and TRBJ1-4; D is unresolved. Trimming took off 3 bases at V and 7 bases at J, with 7 bases between the two ends. Germline V gives CDR1 SGDLS, CDR2 YYNGEE. The CDR3 runs to 12 residues.

At least ten counts were recorded for this clonotype. The gene calls are TRBV29-1 and TRBJ1-1; D is undetermined. Trimming cost V 4 bases and J 1 base, with 7 bases left between them. The CDR3 runs to 12 residues. CDR1 and CDR2 from the germline V gene are SQVTM and ANQGSEA. In DNA, the CDR3 is TGCAGCGTTGTGGGCGAGAACACTGAAGCTTTCTTT. It yields the protein CSVVGENTEAFF.

This clonotype was observed at least ten times. The chain joins TRBV28 to TRBJ1-4; D is unclear. Trimming removed 4 bases from V and 4 bases from J, with 10 bases in between. CDR3 length: 14 residues. Germline V gene data show CDR1 as MDHEN and CDR2 as SYDVKM. The CDR3 sequence is CASSYQRINEKLFF. CDR3 bases: TGTGCCAGCAGTTATCAACGGATTAATGAAAAACTGTTTTTT.

The chain uses TRBV3-2 and TRBJ2-2; the DNA was not used to check the table's D call, TRBD2. TRBV3-2 is a known pseudogene. The CDR3 is 16 residues long. DNA for the CDR3: TGTGCCAGCAGCCAAGTTAGCGGGAGTCGAAGCGGGGAGCTGTTTTTT. Translating gives CASSQVSGSRSGELFF.

The chain recombines TRBV20-1 with TRBJ2-1; 10 bases agree with TRBD2. Germline-derived CDR1 and CDR2 are DFQATT and SNEGSKA (reference sequence). The V segment lost 3 bases and the J segment 0 bases; nucleotides outside the gene matches: 14. This CDR3 has 19 residues. CDR3 residues: CSASPSGTSAYLSYNEQFF. The CDR3 region has the DNA TGCAGTGCTAGCCCGTCCGGGACTAGCGCGTACCTCTCCTACAATGAGCAGTTCTTC.

At least ten counts were recorded for this clonotype. In DNA form, the CDR3 reads TGTGCCAGCAGCTTAGGCGGACAGCACAATCAGCCCCAGCATTTT. Protein sequence: CASSLGGQHNQPQHF. V and J are TRBV7-2 and TRBJ1-5, with D possibly being TRBD1 (6 bases). Germline assignment: CDR1 SGHTA and CDR2 FQGNSA. CDR3 length equals 15 residues. V was cut by 1 base and J by 3 bases, with 10 bases left in between.

This clonotype was picked up many times. The chain employs TRBV20-1 and TRBJ1-5; 7 bases line up with TRBD1. This CDR3 contains 14 residues. The trim removed 6 bases at V and 2 bases at J, leaving 7 bases unmatched. CDR1 is DFQATT and CDR2 is SNEGSKA in the germline V gene (reference sequence). The CDR3 loop is CSASTGEGNQPQHF. DNA of the CDR3: TGCAGTGCATCTACAGGGGAGGGCAATCAGCCCCAGCATTTT.

This clonotype was seen ten or more times. The gene calls are TRBV18 and TRBJ1-2, with 11 bases identical to TRBD1. The germline CDR1 and CDR2 sequences are KGHSH and LQKENI. The CDR3 runs 14 residues. V dropped 6 bases and J dropped 6; count of bases not matched to a gene: 6. In DNA form, the CDR3 reads TGTGCCAGCTCCCGGACAGGGGGCGCCGATGGCTACACCTTC. It yields the protein CASSRTGGADGYTF.

This clonotype was found many times. The chain links TRBV28 to TRBJ1-5; D might be TRBD1 (5 bases). V was pared by 4 bases and J by 0 bases, with 10 bases between. There are 15 residues in the CDR3. Germline V gives CDR1 MDHEN, CDR2 SYDVKM. The CDR3 protein is CASSYGGDSNQPQHF. The CDR3 nucleotides are TGTGCCAGCAGTTACGGGGGGGATAGCAATCAGCCCCAGCATTTT.

Only a few counts were recorded for this clonotype. The chain employs TRBV28 and TRBJ1-2; D remains unclear. The CDR3 is made up of 15 amino acids. Trimming stripped 5 bases from V and 1 base from J, with 14 bases between. Per the germline V gene, CDR1 is MDHEN and CDR2 is SYDVKM. The CDR3 DNA reads TGTGCCAGCAGTCCGGTTGAAAGATATAACTATGGCTACACCTTC. Encoded protein: CASSPVERYNYGYTF.

The gene calls are TRBV27 and TRBJ1-5; no clear D gene. Per the germline V gene, CDR1 is MNHEY and CDR2 is SMNVEV (reference sequence). Trimming left V 2 bases short and J 0 bases short, with 17 bases between. This CDR3 has 18 residues. The CDR3 DNA is TGTGCCAGCAGTTTAATTGACCGACGGGCAAATAGCAATCAGCCCCAGCATTTT. This codes for CASSLIDRRANSNQPQHF.

This clonotype was found a few times. A read error is possible here, since a much larger clone lies one base away. The chain employs TRBV11-3 and TRBJ2-1; TRBD1 might be the D (6 bases). This CDR3 comprises 13 residues. Germline assignment: CDR1 SGHNT and CDR2 YENEEA. This CDR3 reads CAGSSEQGNEQFF. CDR3 in DNA: TGTGCCGGCAGCTCGGAACAGGGCAATGAGCAGTTCTTC.

This clonotype has at least ten counts. V and J are TRBV9 and TRBJ2-7; unclear D gene. Per the germline V gene, CDR1 is SGDLS and CDR2 is YYNGEE. The CDR3 sequence is 14 residues long. With 0 bases removed from V and 0 bases from J, the gap between germline ends came to 7 bases. The CDR3 sequence: CASSVGAVSYEQYF. Here the CDR3 DNA reads TGTGCCAGCAGCGTAGGGGCTGTCTCCTACGAGCAGTACTTC.

The rearrangement joins TRBV7-3 to TRBJ1-3, with 9 bases matching TRBD1. Germline CDR1 reads SGHTA; CDR2 reads FQGTGA. The CDR3 sequence is 16 residues long. After removal of 3 bases from V and 1 base from J, the junction contained 4 bases not matched to a gene. Here the CDR3 reads CASSFPGQGSGNTIYF. The CDR3 DNA sequence: TGTGCCAGCAGCTTTCCGGGACAGGGATCTGGAAACACCATATATTTT. The full variable domain, its missing parts supplied by reference TRBV7-3 and TRBJ1-3, is GAGVSQTPSNKVTEKGKYVELRCDPISGHTALYWYRQSLGQGPEFLIYFQGTGAADDSGLPNDRFFAVRPEGSVSTLKIQRTERGDSAVYLCASSFPGQGSGNTIYFGEGSWLTVV.

There are many counts of this clonotype. The chain links TRBV7-9 to TRBJ1-4, with D tentatively TRBD1 (5 bases). Trimming cost V 5 bases and J 5 bases, with 18 bases left between them. Germline values: CDR1 SEHNR, CDR2 FQNEAQ (reference sequence). The CDR3 runs to 16 residues. CDR3 residues: CASSPEGLHRNEKLFF. The CDR3 nucleotides are TGTGCCAGCAGCCCCGAGGGGCTCCATCGGAATGAAAAACTGTTTTTT. Full variable domain (rest looked up from reference TRBV7-9 and TRBJ1-4): DTGVSQNPRHKITKRGQNVTFRCDPISEHNRLYWYRQTLGQGPEFLTYFQNEAQLEKSRLLSDRFSAERPKGSFSTLEIQRTEQGDSAMYLCASSPEGLHRNEKLFFGSGTQLSVL.

This clonotype was counted only a few times. The genes are TRBV28 and TRBJ1-4; D is possibly TRBD1 (5 bases). There are 13 residues in the CDR3. Trimming left V 5 bases short and J 4 bases short, with 8 bases between. In germline, CDR1 is MDHEN, CDR2 SYDVKM. The CDR3 sequence is CASSPGGNEKLFF. In DNA, the CDR3 is TGTGCCAGCAGTCCCGGGGGTAATGAAAAACTGTTTTTT.

This clonotype has a count of ten or more. V usage is TRBV25-1 and J usage is TRBJ1-6; D gene ambiguous. Germline V gene sequence: CDR1 MGHDK, CDR2 SYGVNS. The ends were cut back, 3 bases at V and 0 bases at J, with 6 bases in the middle. The CDR3 covers 15 residues. CDR3 region: CASSDNLSYNSPLHF. The CDR3 DNA sequence: TGTGCCAGCAGTGATAATCTCTCCTATAATTCACCCCTCCACTTT.

To note about this clonotype: A read error is possible here, since a much larger clone lies one base away. The V and J genes are TRBV28 and TRBJ2-1; 9 bases are a match to TRBD1. This CDR3 contains 17 residues. Germline V gives CDR1 MDHEN, CDR2 SYDVKM. The junction had 15 bases not matched to a gene; V was cut back by 5 bases and J by 7 bases. CDR3 region: CASSPSGTGRRRNEQFF. DNA for the CDR3: TGTGCCAGCAGTCCGTCCGGGACAGGGCGCAGAAGGAATGAGCAGTTCTTC.

The CDR3 loop is CASSPQERGYQETQYF. Written as DNA, the CDR3 is TGTGCCAGCAGTCCTCAGGAGCGGGGGTACCAAGAGACCCAGTACTTC. V gene TRBV27 combines with J gene TRBJ2-5; 8 bases map to TRBD2. The CDR3 length is 16 residues. The J segment lost 0 bases and the V segment lost 5 bases, leaving 8 bases of the junction unmatched. Looked up from germline, CDR1 is MNHEY and CDR2 is SMNVEV (reference sequence).

This clonotype was picked up many times. V is TRBV3-1 and J is TRBJ2-1; TRBD2 matches at 8 bases. The V and J ends lost 1 base and 11 bases, in that order; junction bases with no gene match: 7. The CDR3 has 14 residues. Germline values: CDR1 LGHDT, CDR2 YNNKEL (reference sequence). CDR3 region: CASSQAPSGGKQFF. Here the CDR3 DNA reads TGTGCCAGCAGCCAAGCCCCGAGCGGGGGCAAGCAGTTCTTC.

Points on this clonotype: A much larger clone is a single base away; this may be a read error. The gene calls are TRBV5-6 and TRBJ2-5, with D unclear. The germline V and J ends were trimmed by 1 base and 4 bases, with 11 bases remaining between them. Per the germline V gene, CDR1 is SGHDT and CDR2 is YYEEEE. The CDR3 covers 14 residues. The CDR3 is CASSLQRALETQYF. The DNA of the CDR3 is TGTGCCAGCAGCTTGCAAAGGGCGTTAGAGACCCAGTACTTC.

This clonotype came up a few times. The chain has TRBV6-5 and TRBJ1-1; 9 positions agree with TRBD1. Looked up from germline, CDR1 is MNHEY and CDR2 is SVGAGI. The CDR3 has 15 residues. Trimming at V came to 7 bases and at J to 4 bases, leaving 10 bases not matched to a gene. CDR3 coding DNA: TGTGCCAGCACAAGGGACCTGACAGGGGGCACTGAAGCTTTCTTT. Translation: CASTRDLTGGTEAFF.

This clonotype was counted ten times or more. The rearrangement links TRBV20-1 to TRBJ2-3; 7 positions match TRBD1. This CDR3 is built from 13 residues. CDR1 is DFQATT and CDR2 is SNEGSKA in the germline V gene (reference sequence). V lost 6 bases, J lost 4 bases, and 7 bases stayed unmatched. In nucleotides, the CDR3 is TGCAGTGCAAAACAGGGGATGGCAGATACGCAGTATTTT. Residues: CSAKQGMADTQYF.